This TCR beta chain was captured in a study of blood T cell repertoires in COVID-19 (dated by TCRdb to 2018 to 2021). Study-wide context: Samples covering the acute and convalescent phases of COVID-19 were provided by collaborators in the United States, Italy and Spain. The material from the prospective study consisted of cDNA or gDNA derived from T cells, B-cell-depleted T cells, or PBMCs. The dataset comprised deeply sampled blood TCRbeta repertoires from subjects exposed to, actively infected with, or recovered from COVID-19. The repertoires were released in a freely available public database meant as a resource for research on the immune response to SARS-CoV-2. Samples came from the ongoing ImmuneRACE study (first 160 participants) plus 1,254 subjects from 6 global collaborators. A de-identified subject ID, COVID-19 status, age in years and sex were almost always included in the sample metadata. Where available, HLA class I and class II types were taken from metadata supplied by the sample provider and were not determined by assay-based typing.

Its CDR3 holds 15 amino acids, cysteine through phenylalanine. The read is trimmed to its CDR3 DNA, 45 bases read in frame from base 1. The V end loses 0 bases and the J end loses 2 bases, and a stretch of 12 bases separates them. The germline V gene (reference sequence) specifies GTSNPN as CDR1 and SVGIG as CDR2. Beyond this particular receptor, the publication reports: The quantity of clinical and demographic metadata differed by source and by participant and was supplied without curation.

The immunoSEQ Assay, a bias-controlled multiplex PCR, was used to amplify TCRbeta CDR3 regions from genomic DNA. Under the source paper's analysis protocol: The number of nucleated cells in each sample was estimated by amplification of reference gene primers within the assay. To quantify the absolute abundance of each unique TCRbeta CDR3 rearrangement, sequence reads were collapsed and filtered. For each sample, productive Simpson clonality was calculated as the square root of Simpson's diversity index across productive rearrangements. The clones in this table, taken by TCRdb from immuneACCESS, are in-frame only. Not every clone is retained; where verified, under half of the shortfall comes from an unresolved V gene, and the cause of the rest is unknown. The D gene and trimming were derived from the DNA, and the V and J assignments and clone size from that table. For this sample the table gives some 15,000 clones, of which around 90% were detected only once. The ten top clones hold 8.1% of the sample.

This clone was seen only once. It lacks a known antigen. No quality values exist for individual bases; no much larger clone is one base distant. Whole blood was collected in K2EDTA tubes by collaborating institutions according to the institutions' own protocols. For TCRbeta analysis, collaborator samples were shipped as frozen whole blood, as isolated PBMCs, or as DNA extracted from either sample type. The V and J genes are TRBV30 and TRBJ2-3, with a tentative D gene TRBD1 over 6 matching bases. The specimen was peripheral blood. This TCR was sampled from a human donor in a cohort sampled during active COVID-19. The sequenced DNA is TGTGCCTGGAGTGTCAGGCAGGGGAACACAGATACGCAGTATTTT. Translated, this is CAWSVRQGNTDTQYF.